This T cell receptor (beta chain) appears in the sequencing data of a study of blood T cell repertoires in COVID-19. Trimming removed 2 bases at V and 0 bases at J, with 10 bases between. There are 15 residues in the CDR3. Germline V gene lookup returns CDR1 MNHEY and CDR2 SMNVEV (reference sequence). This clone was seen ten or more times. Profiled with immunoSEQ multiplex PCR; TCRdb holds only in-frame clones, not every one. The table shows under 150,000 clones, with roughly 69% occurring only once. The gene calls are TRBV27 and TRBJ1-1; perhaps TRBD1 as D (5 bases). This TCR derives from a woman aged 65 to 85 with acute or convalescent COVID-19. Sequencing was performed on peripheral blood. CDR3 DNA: TGTGCCAGCAGTTTAGGCGGGACCTTGAACACTGAAGCTTTCTTT. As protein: CASSLGGTLNTEAFF.